This T cell receptor (beta chain) originates from a study of cytomegalovirus exposure and HLA in healthy donors (dated by TCRdb to the late 2010s). For the study in its entirety: According to a later analysis, one platform produced both the 120 validation repertoires and the roughly 650 repertoires of the first cohort. Along with the roughly 670-subject first cohort, a separate validation cohort of about 110 different subjects was used. To predict cytomegalovirus infection status, the study combined high-throughput TCR immunosequencing, statistical association of individual TCRs with disease status, and machine learning. The study aimed to test whether signatures of past pathogen exposure could be identified by cataloging public T cell receptors.

The CDR3 covers 13 residues, taking in both the cysteine and the phenylalanine. Just CDR3 DNA is preserved here, 39 bases in frame from base 1. Trimming takes 5 bases from V and 8 bases from J, and the germline ends sit 15 bases apart. From a lookup of the germline V gene, CDR1 and CDR2 are MNHEY and SVGAGI. Donors formed part of the validation cohort, which comprised about 130 subjects and was distinct from the first cohort of 666 subjects. Overall study outcomes, separate from this receptor: A few of the identified cytomegalovirus-associated TCR beta chains were confirmed in vitro to be specific for cytomegalovirus antigens. The classifier was reported to diagnose cytomegalovirus status with high specificity and sensitivity in both the original and validation cohorts. Of the cluster scores, around 95% were above 0 in a later analysis, which found that TCRs clustered in the first cohort also tended to co-occur in the 110 or so validation repertoires. The validation cohort had no HLA typing available for a later analysis, so co-occurrence within that cohort was assessed over all 120 or so repertoires. It was suggested by the authors that the approach could potentially be generalized to other disease states and immunological phenotypes. Across donors, most TCR sequences were observed very rarely, whereas some public TCRs were present in many individuals. A total of 150 to 200 TCR beta chains were listed by the study as associated with cytomegalovirus.

A note on this clone: Which antigen it targets is not known. Base qualities were left out, and no much larger clone turns up one base away.

Library creation used the immunoSEQ multiplex PCR assay. Under the source paper's analysis protocol: To diagnose cytomegalovirus status from the catalog of TCR beta chain sequences, a statistical classification framework was built. Here the immuneACCESS table is served through TCRdb, limited to in-frame sequences with V and J called. Missing clones are a known gap in these copies; in checked studies unresolved V genes cover under half, and the rest lacks a known reason. V, J and clone size were drawn from that table, and D and trimming were deduced from the DNA. This sample gives more than 95,000 clones in total; around 94% of them show up just once. Approximately 1.2% of the sample belongs to the ten largest clones.

The chain was built from TRBV6-5 and TRBJ1-1; the D gene cannot be named for sure. The sequencing sample was made of PBMCs. This sequence was found in a woman aged 18 to 35 in good health and CMV-seronegative. The DNA reads as follows: TGTGCCAGCAGTCCCACCTACAGCAACGAAGCTTTCTTT. Its protein is CASSPTYSNEAFF.